Shown below are 31 T cell receptor beta chains from a single sample sequenced in a study of cytomegalovirus exposure and HLA in healthy donors. PCR used 60 Vbeta primers and 13 Jbeta primers. The protocol was immunoSEQ multiplex PCR, while the TCRdb copy is restricted to in-frame clones and leaves out a portion. The table includes some 66,000 clones, approximately 81% detected once. Sequencing input: PBMCs. The receptor source for this set is a woman aged 25-40 years in good health and CMV-seronegative.

V is TRBV5-1 and J is TRBJ1-1, with D possibly TRBD1 on 6 matching bases. This CDR3 has 14 amino acids. With 5 bases removed from V and 6 bases from J, the gap between germline ends came to 17 bases. Germline CDR1 and CDR2: SGHRS and YFSETQ. The CDR3 here is CASSRSTGGPEAFF. CDR3 sequence (DNA): TGCGCCAGCAGTAGGTCAACGGGGGGCCCTGAAGCTTTCTTT.

The chain has TRBV6-5 and TRBJ1-1; no clear D. Trimming pared 7 bases from V and 0 bases from J, leaving 9 bases between. The CDR3 covers 13 residues. The germline V gene encodes CDR1 MNHEY and CDR2 SVGAGI. CDR3 in amino acids: CASTREMNTEAFF. In nucleotides, the CDR3 is TGTGCCAGCACTAGGGAGATGAACACTGAAGCTTTCTTT.

This clone was seen only once. V is TRBV28 and J is TRBJ1-2; a possible D gene is TRBD1 (5 bases). Germline loops: CDR1 MDHEN, CDR2 SYDVKM. The CDR3 covers 13 residues. V lost 3 bases and J lost 3, with 8 bases in between. This CDR3 is CASSFGGDYGYTF. The CDR3 nucleotides are TGTGCCAGCAGTTTTGGGGGGGACTATGGCTACACCTTC.

The chain is built from TRBV27 and TRBJ1-5; TRBD1 matches at 10 bases. This CDR3 is built from 18 residues. From germline, CDR1 is MNHEY and CDR2 SMNVEV (reference sequence). J gave up 7 bases and V 6 bases, and 18 bases lay outside the gene matches. The CDR3 loop is CASSPRIWTGGVGQPQHF. The CDR3 DNA reads TGTGCCAGCAGCCCTCGTATATGGACAGGGGGAGTCGGGCAGCCCCAGCATTTT.

The V and J genes are TRBV6-1 and TRBJ1-2; 9 bases map to TRBD1. J lost 8 bases, V lost 1 base, and 5 bases had no gene match. Germline loops: CDR1 MNHNS, CDR2 SASEGT. The CDR3 consists of 14 residues. CDR3 sequence (DNA): TGTGCCAGCAGTGAAGGGCAGGACAGGGGAGGCTACACCTTC. This encodes CASSEGQDRGGYTF.

This chain uses TRBV15 with TRBJ1-1, with 7 nucleotides matching TRBD1. CDR1 is LNHNV, CDR2 YYDKDF, per germline (reference sequence). The V and J ends lost 2 bases and 11 bases, in that order; junction bases with no gene match: 5. CDR3 length: 12 amino acids. The CDR3, as DNA: TGTGCCACCAGCAGAAACAGGGGATCGGCTTTCTTT. This sequence encodes CATSRNRGSAFF.

This clone was counted a single time. The CDR3 here is CASSERDIRSYQPQHF. In nucleotides, the CDR3 is TGTGCCAGCAGTGAACGGGACATTCGCTCCTATCAGCCCCAGCATTTT. J is TRBJ1-5 and V is TRBV2, with TRBD1 as a possible D gene (6 bases). The V and J ends lost 2 bases and 5 bases respectively, with 16 bases between them. The CDR3 is 16 residues long. CDR1 and CDR2 from the germline V gene are SNHLY and FYNNEI. The full variable domain, its missing parts supplied by reference TRBV2 and TRBJ1-5, is EPEVTQTPSHQVTQMGQEVILRCVPISNHLYFYWYRQILGQKVEFLVSFYNNEISEKSEIFDDQFSVERPDGSNFTLKIRSTKLEDSAMYFCASSERDIRSYQPQHFGDGTRLSIL.

V is TRBV5-1 and J is TRBJ2-1; 7 nucleotides match TRBD2. The CDR3 runs 15 residues. Germline-derived CDR1 and CDR2 are SGHRS and YFSETQ. The ends lost 5 bases at V and 10 bases at J; junction bases unmatched: 15. This CDR3 reads CASRSTATSLSEQFF. The CDR3 DNA reads TGCGCCAGCAGATCGACCGCGACTAGCTTGTCGGAGCAGTTCTTC.

DNA for the CDR3: TGTGCCAGCAGCTTATCCCCATTATCACTGGCGGGGACCTACGAGCAGTACTTC. Translation: CASSLSPLSLAGTYEQYF. The V gene is TRBV11-3, the J gene TRBJ2-5, with D possibly being TRBD2 (6 bases). Near its end, the DNA agrees better with TRBJ2-7, so the J call may be wrong. This CDR3 is built from 18 residues. Germline V gives CDR1 SGHNT, CDR2 YENEEA.

The rearrangement uses TRBV6-1 and TRBJ2-1; 9 bases are a match to TRBD1. This CDR3 contains 16 residues. The junction had 8 bases not matched to a gene; V was cut back by 4 bases and J by 4 bases. The germline gives CDR1 MNHNS, CDR2 SASEGT. The CDR3 region has the DNA TGTGCCAGCAGTGCCATCGACAGGGGGGGTTACAATGAGCAGTTCTTC. Its protein product is CASSAIDRGGYNEQFF.

V and J are TRBV7-9 and TRBJ2-3, with D tentatively TRBD1 (6 bases). CDR1 is SEHNR and CDR2 is FQNEAQ in the germline V gene (reference sequence). The CDR3 contains 14 residues. V lost 2 bases to trimming and J lost 4 bases, with 10 bases between them. CDR3 sequence reads: CASSLMGAPDTQYF. The CDR3 DNA reads as TGTGCCAGCAGCTTAATGGGGGCCCCAGATACGCAGTATTTT.

The CDR3 bases are TGTGCCAGCAGCTTAGAAAGGGGCGCGGGGAACATTCAGTACTTC. This sequence encodes CASSLERGAGNIQYF. This chain joins TRBV11-3 and TRBJ2-4; D may be TRBD2 (6 bases). The germline V gene has CDR1 SGHNT and CDR2 YENEEA. There are 15 residues in the CDR3. The V gene lost 0 bases and the J gene lost 7 bases, with 13 bases spanning the gap.

This sequence joins TRBV5-1 and TRBJ2-5, with TRBD1 as a possible D gene (5 bases). CDR1 is SGHRS, CDR2 YFSETQ, per germline. V was clipped by 0 bases and J by 3 bases, with 15 bases between them. The CDR3 sequence is 16 residues long. CDR3: CASSLAGTRVEETQYF. CDR3 sequence (DNA): TGCGCCAGCAGCTTGGCCGGTACCAGGGTGGAAGAGACCCAGTACTTC.

The chain recombines TRBV6-5 with TRBJ2-5, with 8 bases aligning to TRBD2. This CDR3 is built from 15 residues. V lost 3 bases to trimming and J lost 5 bases; unmatched junction nucleotides: 8. The germline V gene encodes CDR1 MNHEY and CDR2 SVGAGI. The CDR3 DNA reads TGTGCCAGCAGTTATGGTCGGGGGGGCAGGGAGACCCAGTACTTC. Amino acids: CASSYGRGGRETQYF.

This chain joins TRBV19 and TRBJ2-2, with D possibly TRBD2 on 6 matching bases. The CDR3 totals 15 residues. CDR1 and CDR2 (germline): LNHDA, SQIVND (reference sequence). The germline V and J ends were trimmed by 7 bases and 5 bases, with 17 bases remaining between them. The CDR3 nucleotides are TGTGCCAGTAAACCCTCATTCGGGGGAACCGGGGAGCTGTTTTTT. Residues: CASKPSFGGTGELFF.

This chain links TRBV6-6 with TRBJ1-2; 8 bases line up with TRBD1. The germline V gene encodes CDR1 MNHNY and CDR2 SVGAGI (reference sequence). The J segment lost 4 bases and the V segment lost 4 bases, leaving 2 bases of the junction unmatched. The CDR3 covers 13 residues. The CDR3 DNA reads as TGTGCCAGCAGTTCCGGACAGGGCTATGGCTACACCTTC. Protein: CASSSGQGYGYTF.

A few counts support this clone. The chain links TRBV6-5 to TRBJ1-6; D not resolved. Trimming shortened V by 1 base and J by 7 bases, and 5 bases separated the two germline ends. The length of the CDR3 is 13 residues. From germline, CDR1 is MNHEY and CDR2 SVGAGI. The CDR3 coding sequence is TGTGCCAGCAGTTACTTGGCAAATTCACCCCTCCACTTT. Protein product: CASSYLANSPLHF.

This clone was seen a few times. As DNA, the CDR3 is TGTGCCAGCAGTGAAGCTCAGGTTACAGATACGCAGTATTTT. As protein: CASSEAQVTDTQYF. The chain carries TRBV6-1 and TRBJ2-3, with D hard to call. Germline loops: CDR1 MNHNS, CDR2 SASEGT. Trimming left V 0 bases short and J 3 bases short, with 7 bases between. The CDR3 has 14 amino acids.

This sequence joins TRBV19 and TRBJ2-1, with D tentatively TRBD2 (5 bases). Germline V CDR1 and CDR2: LNHDA, SQIVND (reference sequence). V was shortened by 3 bases and J by 0 bases, with 15 bases between the two germline ends. This CDR3 has 17 residues. The CDR3 bases are TGTGCCAGTAGTATGGTCGGCGGGCCAAGCTCCTACAATGAGCAGTTCTTC. Protein: CASSMVGGPSSYNEQFF. Variable domain in full (rest from reference TRBV19 and TRBJ2-1): DGGITQSPKYLFRKEGQNVTLSCEQNLNHDAMYWYRQDPGQGLRLIYYSQIVNDFQKGDIAEGYSVSREKKESFPLTVTSAQKNPTAFYLCASSMVGGPSSYNEQFFGPGTRLTVL.

The V gene is TRBV10-3, the J gene TRBJ1-1; maybe TRBD1 (5 bases). There are 14 residues in the CDR3. V lost 6 bases to trimming and J lost 1 base, with 12 bases between them. From germline, CDR1 is ENHRY and CDR2 SYGVKD. CDR3 loop: CAIRGTEPNTEAFF. In DNA form, the CDR3 reads TGTGCCATCAGGGGGACTGAACCGAACACTGAAGCTTTCTTT.

The rearrangement uses TRBV19 and TRBJ1-6; tentatively, D is TRBD1 (6 bases). V dropped 3 bases and J dropped 1 base, with 19 bases sitting between them. This CDR3 has 19 residues. Germline CDR1 and CDR2: LNHDA and SQIVND (reference sequence). The CDR3 DNA reads TGTGCCAGTAGTATTGCCCAGGGGAAATTGAGGTCCTATAATTCACCCCTCCACTTT. It encodes CASSIAQGKLRSYNSPLHF.

This rearrangement joins TRBV5-4 to TRBJ1-1; 9 nucleotides align to TRBD1. Unmatched junction bases numbered 1, after V lost 0 bases and J lost 4 bases. The germline V gene encodes CDR1 SGHNT and CDR2 YYREEE (reference sequence). The CDR3 has 14 amino acids. The CDR3 spells CASSLGDRATEAFF. CDR3 DNA sequence: TGTGCCAGCAGCTTGGGGGACAGGGCCACTGAAGCTTTCTTT.

The CDR3 region is CASSKGVAGNTIYF. CDR3 sequence (DNA): TGTGCCAGCAGTAAGGGGGTGGCTGGAAACACCATATATTTT. The rearrangement links TRBV27 to TRBJ1-3; D might be TRBD1 (6 bases). With 5 bases removed from V and 2 bases from J, the gap between germline ends came to 10 bases. Germline V gene sequence: CDR1 MNHEY, CDR2 SMNVEV (reference sequence). The CDR3 spans 14 residues.

The chain has TRBV4-1 and TRBJ2-2; 12 nucleotides align to TRBD2. The germline gives CDR1 MGHRA, CDR2 YSYEKL. The CDR3 is made up of 22 amino acids. V was clipped by 2 bases and J by 0 bases; unmatched bases: 16. This CDR3 reads CASSQLGVRLAGANPNTGELFF. As DNA, the CDR3 is TGCGCCAGCAGCCAATTGGGGGTGAGACTAGCGGGGGCGAACCCGAACACCGGGGAGCTGTTTTTT.

This chain links TRBV19 with TRBJ1-1; D is unclear. Germline CDR1 and CDR2: LNHDA and SQIVND (reference sequence). V was trimmed by 7 bases and J by 5 bases, leaving 11 bases between them. This CDR3 has 12 amino acids. The CDR3 region is CASISGRTEAFF. CDR3 sequence (DNA): TGTGCCAGTATTAGCGGAAGGACTGAAGCTTTCTTT.

This rearrangement joins TRBV5-1 to TRBJ1-6, with a tentative D call TRBD1 (5 bases). V was trimmed by 5 bases and J by 6 bases, leaving 6 bases between them. Germline V gives CDR1 SGHRS, CDR2 YFSETQ. The CDR3 is 12 amino acids. CDR3 region: CASRDTNSPLHF. Written as DNA, the CDR3 is TGCGCCAGCAGGGACACTAATTCACCCCTCCACTTT.

This clone was seen only a few times. The chain recombines TRBV4-1 with TRBJ1-2; D is perhaps TRBD1 (5 bases). Trimming left V 1 base short and J 7 bases short, with 10 bases between. The CDR3 spans 13 residues. Germline loops: CDR1 MGHRA, CDR2 YSYEKL. CDR3 protein: CASSQGGRAGYTF. CDR3 in DNA: TGCGCCAGCAGCCAAGGGGGCAGGGCTGGCTACACCTTC.

A few counts support this clone. The chain couples TRBV20-1 to TRBJ1-2; D unresolved. In germline, CDR1 is DFQATT, CDR2 SNEGSKA (reference sequence). Trimming left V 4 bases short and J 4 bases short, with 7 bases between. CDR3 length: 11 amino acids. The CDR3 region is CSAIGVYGYTF. The CDR3 DNA follows: TGCAGTGCTATCGGGGTCTATGGCTACACCTTC.

This chain joins TRBV14 and TRBJ2-7; D ambiguous. From germline, CDR1 is SGHDN and CDR2 FVKESK. Trimming cost V 0 bases and J 6 bases, with 15 bases left between them. This CDR3 comprises 15 residues. As DNA, the CDR3 is TGTGCCAGCAGCCAAGATACCCCCTGGGCGCGCGAGCAGTACTTC. It specifies CASSQDTPWAREQYF.

This rearrangement joins TRBV5-8 to TRBJ2-7; D is perhaps TRBD1 (6 bases). Trimming removed 4 bases at V and 7 bases at J, with 12 bases between. The CDR3 loop spans 12 amino acids. Germline V lookup: CDR1 SGHTS, CDR2 YDEGEE. The chain's CDR3 is CASSRYRVEQYF. The CDR3 DNA reads TGTGCCAGCAGCCGGTACAGGGTTGAGCAGTACTTC.

A word on this clone: In the same sample, other DNA sequences code for this CDR3. This chain connects TRBV6-1 to TRBJ2-7; TRBD1 matches 8 bases. Germline loops: CDR1 MNHNS, CDR2 SASEGT. Losses at the gene ends were 3 bases for V and 4 bases for J; bases not matched to a gene: 8. The CDR3 spans 15 residues. The CDR3 spells CASSDLGQGSYEQYF. CDR3 in DNA: TGTGCCAGCAGTGACCTCGGACAGGGTAGTTACGAGCAGTACTTC.